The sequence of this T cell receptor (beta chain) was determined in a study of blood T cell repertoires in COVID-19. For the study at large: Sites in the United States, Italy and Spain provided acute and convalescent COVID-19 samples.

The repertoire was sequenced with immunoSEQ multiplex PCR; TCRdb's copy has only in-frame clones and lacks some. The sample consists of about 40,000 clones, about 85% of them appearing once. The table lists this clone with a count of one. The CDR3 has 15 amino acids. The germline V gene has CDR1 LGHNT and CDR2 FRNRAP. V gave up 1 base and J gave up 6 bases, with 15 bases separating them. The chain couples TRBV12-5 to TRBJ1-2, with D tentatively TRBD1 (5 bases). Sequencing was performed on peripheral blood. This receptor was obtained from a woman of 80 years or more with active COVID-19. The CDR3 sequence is CASGLDTGRANGYTF. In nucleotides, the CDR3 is TGTGCTAGTGGTTTGGACACAGGCAGGGCAAATGGCTACACCTTC.